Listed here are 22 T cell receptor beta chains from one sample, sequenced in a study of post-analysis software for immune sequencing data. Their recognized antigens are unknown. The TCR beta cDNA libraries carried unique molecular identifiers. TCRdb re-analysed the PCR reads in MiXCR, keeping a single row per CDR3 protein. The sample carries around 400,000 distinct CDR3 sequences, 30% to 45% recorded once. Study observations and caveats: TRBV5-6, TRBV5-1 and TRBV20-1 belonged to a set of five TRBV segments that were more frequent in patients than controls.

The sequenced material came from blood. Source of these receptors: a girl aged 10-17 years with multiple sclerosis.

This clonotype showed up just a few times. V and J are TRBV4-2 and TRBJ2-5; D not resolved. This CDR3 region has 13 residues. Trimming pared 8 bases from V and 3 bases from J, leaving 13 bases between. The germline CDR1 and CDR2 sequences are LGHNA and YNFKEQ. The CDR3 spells CASGPQWEETQYF. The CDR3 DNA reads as TGTGCCAGCGGTCCCCAATGGGAAGAGACCCAGTACTTC.

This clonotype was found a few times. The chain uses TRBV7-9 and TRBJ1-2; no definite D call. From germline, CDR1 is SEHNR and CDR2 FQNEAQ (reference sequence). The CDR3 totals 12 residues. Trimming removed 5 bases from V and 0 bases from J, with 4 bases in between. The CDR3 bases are TGTGCCAGCAGCAACCCTAACTATGGCTACACCTTC. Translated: CASSNPNYGYTF. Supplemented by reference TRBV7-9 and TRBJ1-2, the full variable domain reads DTGVSQNPRHKITKRGQNVTFRCDPISEHNRLYWYRQTLGQGPEFLTYFQNEAQLEKSRLLSDRFSAERPKGSFSTLEIQRTEQGDSAMYLCASSNPNYGYTFGSGTRLTVV.

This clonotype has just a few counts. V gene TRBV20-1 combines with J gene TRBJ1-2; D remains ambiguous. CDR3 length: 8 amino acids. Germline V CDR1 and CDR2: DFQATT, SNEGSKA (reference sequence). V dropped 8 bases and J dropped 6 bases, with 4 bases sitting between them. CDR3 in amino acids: CSLDGYTF. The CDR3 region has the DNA TGCAGTCTGGATGGCTACACCTTC.

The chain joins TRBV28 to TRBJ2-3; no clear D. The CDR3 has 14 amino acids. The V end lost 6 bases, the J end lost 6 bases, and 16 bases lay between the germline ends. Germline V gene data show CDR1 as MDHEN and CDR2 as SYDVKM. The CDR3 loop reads CASSSTWVGDTQYF. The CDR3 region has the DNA TGTGCCAGCAGCTCCACCTGGGTCGGGGATACGCAGTATTTT. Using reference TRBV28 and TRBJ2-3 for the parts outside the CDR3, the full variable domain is DVKVTQSSRYLVKRTGEKVFLECVQDMDHENMFWYRQDPGLGLRLIYFSYDVKMKEKGDIPEGYSVSREKKERFSLILESASTNQTSMYLCASSSTWVGDTQYFGPGTRLTVL.

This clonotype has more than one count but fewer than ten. The CDR3 nucleotides are TGTGCCAGCAGCTTAACCCCACGGGGGACAGGACTCCAAGAGACCCAGTACTTC. Encoded protein: CASSLTPRGTGLQETQYF. The chain is built from TRBV7-3 and TRBJ2-5, with TRBD1 matching over 8 bases. Per germline, CDR1 SGHTA and CDR2 FQGTGA. The V and J ends lost 0 bases and 1 base, in that order; junction bases with no gene match: 10. The CDR3 totals 18 residues.

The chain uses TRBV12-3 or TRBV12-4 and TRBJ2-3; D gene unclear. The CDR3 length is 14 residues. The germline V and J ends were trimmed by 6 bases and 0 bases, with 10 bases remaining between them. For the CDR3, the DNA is TGTGCCAGCAGCCCCCAGACCAGCACAGATACGCAGTATTTT. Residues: CASSPQTSTDTQYF.

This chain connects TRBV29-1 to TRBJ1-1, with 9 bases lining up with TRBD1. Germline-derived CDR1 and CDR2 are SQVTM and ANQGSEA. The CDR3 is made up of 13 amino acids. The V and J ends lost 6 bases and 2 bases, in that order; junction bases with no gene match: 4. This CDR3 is CSVGTGTNTEAFF. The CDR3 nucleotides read TGCAGCGTCGGGACAGGGACCAACACTGAAGCTTTCTTT. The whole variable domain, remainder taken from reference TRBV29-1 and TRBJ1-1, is SAVISQKPSRDICQRGTSLTIQCQVDSQVTMMFWYRQQPGQSLTLIATANQGSEATYESGFVIDKFPISRPNLTFSTLTVSNMSPEDSSIYLCSVGTGTNTEAFFGQGTRLTVV.

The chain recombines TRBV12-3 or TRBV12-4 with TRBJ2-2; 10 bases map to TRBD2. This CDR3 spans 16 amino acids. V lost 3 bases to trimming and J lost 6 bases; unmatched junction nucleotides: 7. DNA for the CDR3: TGTGCCAGCAGTTTGGGGCTAGCGGGGGATGCCGGGGAGCTGTTTTTT. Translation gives CASSLGLAGDAGELFF.

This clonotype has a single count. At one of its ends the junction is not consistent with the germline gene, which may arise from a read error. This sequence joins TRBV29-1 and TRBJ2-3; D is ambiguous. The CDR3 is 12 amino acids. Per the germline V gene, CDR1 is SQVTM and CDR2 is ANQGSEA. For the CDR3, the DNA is TGCAGTGTTGACCAGGAGACAGATACGCAGTATTTT. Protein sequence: CSVDQETDTQYF.

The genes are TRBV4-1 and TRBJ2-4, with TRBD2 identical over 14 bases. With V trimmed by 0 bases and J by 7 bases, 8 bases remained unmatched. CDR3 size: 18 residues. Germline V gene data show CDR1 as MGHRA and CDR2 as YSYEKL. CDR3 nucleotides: TGCGCCAGCAGCCAAGAGAGGACTAGCGGGAGGTTATGGAACATTCAGTACTTC. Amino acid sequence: CASSQERTSGRLWNIQYF.

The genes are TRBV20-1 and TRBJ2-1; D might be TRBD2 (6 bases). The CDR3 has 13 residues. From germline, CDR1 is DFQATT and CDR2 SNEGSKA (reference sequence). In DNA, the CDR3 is TGCAGCCCGAGGGACTCCGCGGGCAATGAGCAGTTCTTC. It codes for CSPRDSAGNEQFF.

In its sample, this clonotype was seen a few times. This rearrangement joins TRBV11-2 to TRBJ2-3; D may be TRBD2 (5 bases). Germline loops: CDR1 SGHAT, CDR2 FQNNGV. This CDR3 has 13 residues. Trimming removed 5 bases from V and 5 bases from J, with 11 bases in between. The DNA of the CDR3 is TGTGCCAGCAGCGTCGGGGTTAGAGATACGCAGTATTTT. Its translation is CASSVGVRDTQYF.

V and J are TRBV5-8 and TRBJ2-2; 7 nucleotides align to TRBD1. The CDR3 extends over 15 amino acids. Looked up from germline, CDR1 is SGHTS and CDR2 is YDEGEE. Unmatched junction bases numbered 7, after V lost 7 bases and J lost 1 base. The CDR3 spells CASPRGTVNTGELFF. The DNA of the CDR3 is TGTGCCAGCCCGCGAGGGACAGTGAACACCGGGGAGCTGTTTTTT.

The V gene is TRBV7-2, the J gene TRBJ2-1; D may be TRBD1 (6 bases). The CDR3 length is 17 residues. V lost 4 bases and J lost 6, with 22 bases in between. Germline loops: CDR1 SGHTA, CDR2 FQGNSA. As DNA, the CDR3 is TGTGCCAGCAGCTCCCCAATACAGTCACAGGGTACCAATGAGCAGTTCTTC. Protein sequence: CASSSPIQSQGTNEQFF.

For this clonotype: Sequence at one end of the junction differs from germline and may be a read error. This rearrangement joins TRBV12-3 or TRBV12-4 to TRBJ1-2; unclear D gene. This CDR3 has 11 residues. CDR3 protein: CASSFGYGYTF. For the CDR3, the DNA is TGCGCCAGCAGCTTTGGGTATGGCTACACCTTC.

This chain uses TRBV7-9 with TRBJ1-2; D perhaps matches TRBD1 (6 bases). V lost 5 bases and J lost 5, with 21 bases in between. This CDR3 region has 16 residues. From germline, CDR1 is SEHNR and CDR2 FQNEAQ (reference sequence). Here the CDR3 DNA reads TGTGCCAGCAGCCTTCTACGGGACACAGCCCTATATGGCTACACCTTC. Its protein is CASSLLRDTALYGYTF.

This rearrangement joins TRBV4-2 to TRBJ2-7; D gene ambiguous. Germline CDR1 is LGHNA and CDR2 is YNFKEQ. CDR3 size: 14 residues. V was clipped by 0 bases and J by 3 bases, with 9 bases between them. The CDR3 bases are TGTGCCAGCAGCCAAGAGGGCAGCCTCTACGAGCAGTACTTC. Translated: CASSQEGSLYEQYF.

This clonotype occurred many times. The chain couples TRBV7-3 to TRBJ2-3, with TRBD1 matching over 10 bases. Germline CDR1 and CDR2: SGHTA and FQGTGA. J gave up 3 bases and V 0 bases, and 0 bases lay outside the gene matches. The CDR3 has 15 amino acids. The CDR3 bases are TGTGCCAGCAGCTTAACGGGACAGGGGACAGATACGCAGTATTTT. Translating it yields CASSLTGQGTDTQYF.

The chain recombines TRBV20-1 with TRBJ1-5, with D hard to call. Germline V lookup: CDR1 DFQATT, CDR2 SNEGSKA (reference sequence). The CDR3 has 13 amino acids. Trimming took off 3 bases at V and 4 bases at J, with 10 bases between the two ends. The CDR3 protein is CSARAGENQPQHF. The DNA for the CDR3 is TGCAGTGCTAGGGCGGGAGAAAATCAGCCCCAGCATTTT.

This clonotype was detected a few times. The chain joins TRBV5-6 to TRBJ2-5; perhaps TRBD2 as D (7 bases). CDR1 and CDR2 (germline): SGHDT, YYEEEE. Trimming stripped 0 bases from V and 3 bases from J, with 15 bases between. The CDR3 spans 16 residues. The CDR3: CASSLDGGPAEETQYF. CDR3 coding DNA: TGTGCCAGCAGCTTGGACGGGGGGCCCGCCGAAGAGACCCAGTACTTC.

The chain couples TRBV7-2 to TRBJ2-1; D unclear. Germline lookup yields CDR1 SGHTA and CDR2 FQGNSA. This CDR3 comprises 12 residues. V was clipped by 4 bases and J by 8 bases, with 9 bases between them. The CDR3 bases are TGTGCCAGCAGCTCCCTCCTCTATGAGCAGTTCTTC. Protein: CASSSLLYEQFF.

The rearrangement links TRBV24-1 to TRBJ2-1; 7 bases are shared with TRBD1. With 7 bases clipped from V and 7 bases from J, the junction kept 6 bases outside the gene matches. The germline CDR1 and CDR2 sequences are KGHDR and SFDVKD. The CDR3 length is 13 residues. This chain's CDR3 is CATSQGVWNEQFF. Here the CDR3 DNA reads TGTGCCACCAGCCAGGGGGTGTGGAATGAGCAGTTCTTC.